The next 16 T cell receptor beta chains were all read from a single sample in a study of OX40 agonist ivuxolimab in advanced cancers. Sequenced by immunoSEQ multiplex PCR; TCRdb stores in-frame clones only, minus some. The top ten hold 2% to 2.5% of the sample, which has 68,000 or so clones, around nine tenths seen once. This sample comprised CD4+ or CD8+ T cells sorted from blood, obtained in a trial of the OX40 agonist ivuxolimab. The receptors were sampled from an adult with an advanced solid tumor such as melanoma, head and neck, liver or kidney cancer.

This chain links TRBV11-2 with TRBJ1-1; 8 bases match TRBD1. The V gene end was trimmed by 3 bases and the J gene end by 6 bases; junction bases not matched to a gene: 6. From germline, CDR1 is SGHAT and CDR2 FQNNGV. The CDR3 contains 14 residues. DNA for the CDR3: TGTGCCAGCAGCTTGGGACAGGTAATTGCTGAAGCTTTCTTT. It is translated as CASSLGQVIAEAFF.

This chain links TRBV28 with TRBJ1-2; D possibly corresponds to TRBD1 (5 bases). The CDR3 is 14 residues long. Germline-derived CDR1 and CDR2 are MDHEN and SYDVKM. V dropped 6 bases and J dropped 2 bases, with 13 bases sitting between them. CDR3 sequence (DNA): TGTGCCAGCAGGCGGGGGAGGACAAACTATGGCTACACCTTC. It specifies CASRRGRTNYGYTF.

The V and J genes are TRBV28 and TRBJ2-3; 8 bases are shared with TRBD1. Per the germline V gene, CDR1 is MDHEN and CDR2 is SYDVKM. V lost 10 bases, J lost 3 bases, and 6 bases stayed unmatched. The CDR3 consists of 13 residues. CDR3 sequence (DNA): TGTGCCATGAGAAGACAGGGGACAGATACGCAGTATTTT. This translates into CAMRRQGTDTQYF.

The chain uses TRBV10-2 and TRBJ2-4, with D possibly TRBD2 on 6 matching bases. The germline gives CDR1 WSHSY, CDR2 SAAADI. The CDR3 has 14 amino acids. The V gene lost 7 bases and the J gene lost 3 bases, with 13 bases spanning the gap. CDR3: CASMTGVDKNIQYF. In nucleotides, the CDR3 is TGCGCCAGCATGACGGGGGTAGACAAAAACATTCAGTACTTC.

This clone was seen a single time. V is TRBV6-1 and J is TRBJ1-2; D is unresolved. Trimming shortened V by 0 bases and J by 14 bases, and 10 bases separated the two germline ends. The CDR3 runs 11 residues. The germline gives CDR1 MNHNS, CDR2 SASEGT. The CDR3 DNA sequence: TGTGCCAGCAGTGAAGCGAGTTCTATTACCTTC. It translates to CASSEASSITF.

This clone has a handful of counts. The chain uses TRBV13 and TRBJ1-4; D possibly corresponds to TRBD1 (6 bases). CDR1 and CDR2 (germline): PRHDT, FYEKMQ (reference sequence). The CDR3 has 16 residues. V gave up 3 bases and J gave up 8 bases, with 19 bases separating them. The chain's CDR3 is CASSLSSRGRGEKLFF. In nucleotides, the CDR3 is TGTGCCAGCAGCTTGTCATCTAGGGGCAGGGGAGAAAAACTGTTTTTT.

The rearrangement links TRBV11-2 to TRBJ2-1, with no clear D. The CDR3 totals 13 residues. With 5 bases removed from V and 6 bases from J, the gap between germline ends came to 11 bases. Germline CDR1 and CDR2: SGHAT and FQNNGV. The CDR3 DNA follows: TGTGCCAGCAGCCAAGGGTTAGTCAATGAGCAGTTCTTC. It codes for CASSQGLVNEQFF.

Regarding this clone: One end of the junction is discordant with germline, which a read error may explain. The chain carries TRBV7-9 and TRBJ2-5; D tentatively fits TRBD1 or TRBD2 (5 bases each). The length of the CDR3 is 13 residues. Germline CDR1 and CDR2: SEHNR and FQNEAQ (reference sequence). The CDR3: CASSLGGPEPQYF. In nucleotides, the CDR3 is TGTGCCAGCAGCTTAGGGGGACCAGAGCCCCAGTACTTC. Based on the CDR3 plus reference TRBV7-9 and TRBJ2-5, the full variable domain is DTGVSQNPRHKITKRGQNVTFRCDPISEHNRLYWYRQTLGQGPEFLTYFQNEAQLEKSRLLSDRFSAERPKGSFSTLEIQRTEQGDSAMYLCASSLGGPEPQYFGPGTRLLVL.

The chain carries TRBV6-5 and TRBJ1-1; TRBD1 might be the D (5 bases). This CDR3 region has 11 residues. V lost 6 bases and J lost 8, with 10 bases in between. Germline CDR1 MNHEY, CDR2 SVGAGI. CDR3 in amino acids: CASSSQGEAFF. For the CDR3, the DNA is TGTGCCAGCAGCTCCCAGGGAGAAGCTTTCTTT.

This clone was seen once. The rearrangement links TRBV11-3 to TRBJ2-2; D may be TRBD1 or TRBD2 (5 bases each). This CDR3 comprises 14 residues. Trimming left V 5 bases short and J 3 bases short, with 10 bases between. In germline, CDR1 is SGHNT, CDR2 YENEEA. In DNA form, the CDR3 reads TGTGCCAGCAGCCCCCGGGGCGACACCGGGGAGCTGTTTTTT. Protein sequence: CASSPRGDTGELFF.

The V gene is TRBV19, the J gene TRBJ1-1; the match to TRBD1 covers 7 bases. This CDR3 region has 13 residues. The V gene's germline CDR1 is LNHDA and CDR2 SQIVND (reference sequence). Trimming removed 3 bases from V and 6 bases from J; junction bases left unmatched: 4. The CDR3 DNA reads as TGTGCCAGTAGTATTGGCAGGGGGGCTGAAGCTTTCTTT. It codes for CASSIGRGAEAFF.

V and J are TRBV15 and TRBJ2-2, with TRBD1 identical over 8 bases. V gave up 1 base and J gave up 5 bases; unmatched junction bases: 15. In germline, CDR1 is LNHNV, CDR2 YYDKDF (reference sequence). This CDR3 comprises 19 residues. CDR3 sequence reads: CATSRGLLGAGGHTGELFF. In DNA, the CDR3 is TGTGCCACCAGCAGAGGTCTGTTAGGGGCAGGGGGCCATACCGGGGAGCTGTTTTTT.

The chain couples TRBV19 to TRBJ1-1, with unresolved D. Between the trimmed V and J ends, which lost 5 bases and 1 base, there was a span of 5 bases. This CDR3 contains 12 residues. Germline values: CDR1 LNHDA, CDR2 SQIVND (reference sequence). CDR3 coding DNA: TGTGCCAGTAGTCGCCAGAACACTGAAGCTTTCTTT. Translating it yields CASSRQNTEAFF.

This clone turned up a few times. The genes are TRBV2 and TRBJ1-1, with D possibly TRBD1 on 5 matching bases. V was shortened by 6 bases and J by 1 base, with 9 bases between the two germline ends. Germline lookup yields CDR1 SNHLY and CDR2 FYNNEI. The CDR3 totals 13 residues. In nucleotides, the CDR3 is TGTGCCAGCAGCGGCGACAGGAACACTGAAGCTTTCTTT. Amino acids: CASSGDRNTEAFF.

This chain links TRBV23-1 with TRBJ2-7; D call uncertain. TRBV23-1 is treated as an ORF (open reading frame) with a function not yet certain. Trimming shortened V by 0 bases and J by 3 bases, and 15 bases separated the two germline ends. This CDR3 is built from 16 residues. CDR3: CASSQSGRPPFYEQYF. CDR3 bases: TGCGCCAGCAGTCAATCAGGCAGGCCCCCCTTCTACGAGCAGTACTTC.

The rearrangement links TRBV6-6 to TRBJ1-6; no definite D call. This CDR3 comprises 13 residues. Germline V gives CDR1 MNHNY, CDR2 SVGAGI (reference sequence). Trimming took 5 bases from V and 7 from J, leaving 9 bases between them. CDR3 DNA: TGTGCCAGCAGTCCGGCCTCCAATTCACCCCTCCACTTT. Translation: CASSPASNSPLHF.